These T cell receptor beta chains were read from a single sample in a study of blood T cells in healthy people across ages. TCRdb redid the calling of the 5' RACE reads with MiXCR, one entry per CDR3 protein. Here the sample spans some 1.7 million distinct CDR3 sequences, 25% to 30% being singletons. Sequenced material: blood. These receptors were collected from a woman aged 25 to 39 in good health. The CDR3 runs from the conserved cysteine through the conserved F or W. The D gene is left open where the match is weak.

TRBV27,.,TRBJ1-4,CASAPRVANEKLFF
TRBV29-1,TRBD1,TRBJ2-7,CSAIYGQGLSYEQYF
TRBV7-2,.,TRBJ2-1,CASSPWLAPNNEQFF
TRBV7-2,.,.,CASSSRRGGNEQYF
TRBV6-6,.,TRBJ2-6,CASSKSRSGANVLTF
TRBV7-6,.,TRBJ2-3,CASSLGGGEDTQYF
TRBV5-1,.,TRBJ2-7,CASSSTGIGSYEQYF
TRBV28,TRBD1,TRBJ2-7,CASRQRQGASSYEQYF
TRBV2,.,TRBJ2-1,CASRRADSYEQFF
TRBV6-6,TRBD1,TRBJ1-2,CASSNTGGGYGYTF
TRBV5-1,.,TRBJ2-1,CASSLPRGTNEQFF
TRBV2,.,TRBJ2-7,CASSEFGWANSSYEQYF
TRBV20-1,TRBD2,TRBJ2-1,CSASRTSGRALDNEQFF
TRBV12-5,.,TRBJ2-7,CASGLPGTPTWQYF
TRBV30,TRBD2,TRBJ2-1,CAWSVGRVNEQFF
TRBV9,TRBD2,TRBJ2-5,CASSDLAGGETRYF
TRBV12-3/TRBV12-4,TRBD1,TRBJ2-4,CASRSTGIVGYNEQYF
TRBV5-1,.,TRBJ2-7,CASSSSGPHNEQYF
TRBV24-1,.,TRBJ2-1,CATSDLSSNEQFF
TRBV7-3,TRBD1,TRBJ2-7,CASSSQGVSSYEQYF
TRBV18,.,TRBJ2-1,CASSLIAAMGNEQFF
TRBV28,.,TRBJ1-2,CASNLGILNYGYTF
TRBV6-1,.,TRBJ1-1,CASREKQGGTEAFF
TRBV2,.,TRBJ2-5,CASSFGGGRQETQYF
TRBV7-3,TRBD2,TRBJ2-5,CASSLKRGRQETQYF
TRBV2,TRBD1,TRBJ1-2,CASRDRAYGYTF
TRBV4-1,.,TRBJ2-7,CASSQPRRGGNYEQYF
TRBV29-1,TRBD2,TRBJ2-1,CSVLLTSGSRYEQFF
TRBV9,.,.,CASSVAGQLGEQYF
TRBV20-1,TRBD2,TRBJ2-7,CSARVASGNYEQYF
TRBV27,TRBD2,TRBJ2-7,CASSPEGGAGREQYF
TRBV7-9,TRBD2,TRBJ2-1,CASRPGLESGEQFF
TRBV2,TRBD2,TRBJ2-3,CAGRLARDTQYF
TRBV10-2,.,TRBJ2-3,CASSETRTSSTDTQYF
TRBV6-5,TRBD2,TRBJ2-3,CASSSPRAGDTDTQYF
TRBV3-1,.,TRBJ1-6,CASSQEVGPLHF
TRBV25-1,.,TRBJ1-6,CASRERGGNSPLHF
TRBV7-9,TRBD1,TRBJ2-7,CASSPGSGTAIYEQYF
TRBV18,.,TRBJ2-5,CASSPDLGGQYF
TRBV7-2,.,TRBJ2-4,CASSFGSRVAKNIQYF
TRBV5-1,TRBD1,TRBJ1-2,CANSQGTGNYGYTF
TRBV20-1,.,TRBJ2-3,CSAGDTDTQYF
TRBV5-1,TRBD1,TRBJ1-2,CASSLGQGTSYGCTF
TRBV6-6,.,TRBJ1-2,CASSYPSTGTKSYGYTF
TRBV28,TRBD2,TRBJ2-7,CASSRFGGTYEQYF
TRBV24-1,TRBD2,TRBJ2-2,CATTAGGTGELFF
TRBV20-1,TRBD1,TRBJ1-5,CSARSRGQPQHF
TRBV10-3,.,TRBJ2-5,CAISEAGRETQYF
TRBV2,TRBD2,TRBJ2-5,CASSQELAYKETQYF
TRBV7-2,TRBD1,TRBJ2-6,CASSAPGQGTGANVLTF
TRBV6-5,.,TRBJ2-3,CASSYRGMTDTQYF
TRBV5-1,.,TRBJ1-6,CASSFRQAGNSPLHF
TRBV28,.,TRBJ2-1,CASSLNMGVSDYNEQFF
TRBV29-1,.,TRBJ1-1,CSVEGPGMGTEAFF
TRBV20-1,TRBD1,TRBJ2-7,CSARATGRWEQYF